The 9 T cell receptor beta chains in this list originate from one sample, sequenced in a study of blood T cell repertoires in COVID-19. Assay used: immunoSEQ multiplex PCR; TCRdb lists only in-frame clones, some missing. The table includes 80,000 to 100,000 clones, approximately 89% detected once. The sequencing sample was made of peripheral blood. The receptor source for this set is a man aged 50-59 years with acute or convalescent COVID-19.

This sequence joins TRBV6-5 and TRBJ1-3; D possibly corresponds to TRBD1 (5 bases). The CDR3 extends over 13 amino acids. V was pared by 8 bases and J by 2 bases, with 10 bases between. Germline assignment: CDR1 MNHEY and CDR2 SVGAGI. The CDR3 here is CASDSQTGNTIYF. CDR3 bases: TGTGCCAGCGACAGCCAAACTGGAAACACCATATATTTT.

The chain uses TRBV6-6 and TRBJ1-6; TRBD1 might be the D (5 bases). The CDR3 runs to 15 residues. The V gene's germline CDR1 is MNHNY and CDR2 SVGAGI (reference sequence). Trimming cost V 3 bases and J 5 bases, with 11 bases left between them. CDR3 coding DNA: TGTGCCAGCAGTTATATCCAGGGCAATAATTCACCCCTCCACTTT. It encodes CASSYIQGNNSPLHF.

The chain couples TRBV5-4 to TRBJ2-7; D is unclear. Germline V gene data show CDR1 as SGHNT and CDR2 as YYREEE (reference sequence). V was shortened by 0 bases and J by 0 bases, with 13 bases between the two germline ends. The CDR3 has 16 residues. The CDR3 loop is CASSLDYWATSYEQYF. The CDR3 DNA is TGTGCCAGCAGCTTGGATTATTGGGCTACCTCCTACGAGCAGTACTTC.

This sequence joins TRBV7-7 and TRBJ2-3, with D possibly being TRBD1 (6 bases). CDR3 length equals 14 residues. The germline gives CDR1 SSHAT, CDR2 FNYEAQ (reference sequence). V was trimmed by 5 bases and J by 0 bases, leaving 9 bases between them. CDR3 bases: TGTGCCAGCAGCCAGACAGGAAGCACAGATACGCAGTATTTT. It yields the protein CASSQTGSTDTQYF.

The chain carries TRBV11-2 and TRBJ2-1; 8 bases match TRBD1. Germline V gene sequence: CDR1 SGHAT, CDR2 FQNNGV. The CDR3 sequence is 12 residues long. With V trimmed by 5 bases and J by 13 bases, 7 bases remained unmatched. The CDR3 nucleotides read TGTGCCAGCAGCGAGACAGGGGCGCGCCAGTTCTTC. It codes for CASSETGARQFF.

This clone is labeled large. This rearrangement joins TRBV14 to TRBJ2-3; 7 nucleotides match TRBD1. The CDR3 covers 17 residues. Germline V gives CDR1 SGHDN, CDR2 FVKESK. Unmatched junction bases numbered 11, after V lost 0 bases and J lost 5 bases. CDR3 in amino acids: CASSQEEGGRAGDTQYF. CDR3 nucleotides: TGTGCCAGCAGCCAAGAAGAAGGGGGCCGGGCTGGAGATACGCAGTATTTT.

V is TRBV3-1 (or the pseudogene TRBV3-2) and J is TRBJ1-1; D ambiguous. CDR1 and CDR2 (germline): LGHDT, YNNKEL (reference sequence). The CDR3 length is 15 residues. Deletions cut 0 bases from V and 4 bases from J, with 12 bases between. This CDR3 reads CASSQDPGGGTEAFF. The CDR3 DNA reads TGTGCCAGCAGCCAAGATCCGGGTGGCGGCACTGAAGCTTTCTTT.

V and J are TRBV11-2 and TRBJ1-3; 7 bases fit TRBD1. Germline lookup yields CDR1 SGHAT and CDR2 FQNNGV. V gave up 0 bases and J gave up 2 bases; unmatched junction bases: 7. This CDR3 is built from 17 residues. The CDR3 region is CASSLDITGVTGNTIYF. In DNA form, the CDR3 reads TGTGCCAGCAGCTTAGATATCACAGGGGTAACTGGAAACACCATATATTTT.

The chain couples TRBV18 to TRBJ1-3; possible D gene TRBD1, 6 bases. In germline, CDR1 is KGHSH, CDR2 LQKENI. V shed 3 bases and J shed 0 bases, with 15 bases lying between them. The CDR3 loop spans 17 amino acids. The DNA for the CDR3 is TGTGCCAGCTCACCTCTGGACAGCTGGTCCTCTGGAAACACCATATATTTT. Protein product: CASSPLDSWSSGNTIYF.